The present T cell receptor beta chain was sequenced within a study of blood T cells in healthy people across ages. A sample-barcoded 5' primer and a J-beta primer mix were used in a second PCR of roughly 7 to 12 cycles. TCRdb re-analysed the 5' RACE reads in MiXCR, keeping a single row per CDR3 protein. This sample has roughly 680,000 distinct CDR3 sequences, with around 48% found just once. Germline V gene lookup returns CDR1 DFQATT and CDR2 SNEGSKA (reference sequence). Trimming shortened V by 2 bases and J by 4 bases, and 14 bases separated the two germline ends. The CDR3 consists of 15 residues. Turning to this clonotype: Its specificity is not known.

Overall study findings and caveats: TCR beta diversity, measured per million T cells, fell in a roughly linear way with age.

The source material was blood. The chain carries TRBV20-1 and TRBJ2-2, with D hard to call. The sequence derives from an older woman in good health. CDR3 protein: CSARRAKETTGELFF. The CDR3 DNA reads TGCAGTGCTAGAAGGGCCAAGGAAACCACCGGGGAGCTGTTTTTT.